The rows below give T cell receptor beta chains drawn from one sample of a study of shared clonotypes between healthy human individuals. Produced via immunoSEQ multiplex PCR; TCRdb's table is partial and in-frame only. The sample yields 1,400,000 or so clones, approximately 98.5% seen once. Sequencing was done on a sample of naive CD4+ T cells sorted from blood. These receptors were collected from a young man in good health. CDR3s include the opening cysteine and the closing phenylalanine or tryptophan. D genes are given only for firm matches. Where a row states a size, it is once, few, many or the class of an expanded clone; other rows omit it.

CDR3aa: CASSPGGGQRRTEAFF
CDR3nt: TGTGCCAGCAGCCCAGGGGGCGGTCAACGGAGGACTGAAGCTTTCTTT
d_gene: TRBD1
j_gene: TRBJ1-1
abundance: .
v_gene: TRBV7-9

CDR3aa: CASSIRGQIYEQYF
CDR3nt: TGTGCCAGTAGTATCAGGGGGCAGATATACGAGCAGTACTTC
d_gene: TRBD1
j_gene: TRBJ2-7
abundance: .
v_gene: TRBV19

CDR3aa: CASTQGLVKDEQFF
CDR3nt: TGTGCCAGCACCCAGGGACTAGTTAAGGATGAGCAGTTCTTC
d_gene: TRBD2
j_gene: TRBJ2-1
abundance: .
v_gene: TRBV6-6

CDR3aa: CASSLRVSYEQYF
CDR3nt: TGTGCCAGCAGCTTAAGGGTTTCCTACGAGCAGTACTTC
d_gene: .
j_gene: TRBJ2-7
abundance: .
v_gene: TRBV7-9

CDR3aa: CASSSGLQRHEQFF
CDR3nt: TGTGCCAGCAGCTCCGGACTACAACGTCATGAGCAGTTCTTC
d_gene: .
j_gene: TRBJ2-1
abundance: .
v_gene: TRBV7-8

CDR3aa: CASSEFVGGQGRANVLTF
CDR3nt: TGTGCCAGCAGTGAATTTGTGGGAGGACAGGGAAGAGCCAACGTCCTGACTTTC
d_gene: TRBD1
j_gene: TRBJ2-6
abundance: .
v_gene: TRBV2

CDR3aa: CASDPGVMGTEAFF
CDR3nt: TGTGCTAGTGACCCGGGAGTCATGGGAACTGAAGCTTTCTTT
d_gene: .
j_gene: TRBJ1-1
abundance: .
v_gene: TRBV12-5

CDR3aa: CASSPQLRNTEAFF
CDR3nt: TGTGCCAGCAGCCCCCAGCTAAGGAACACTGAAGCTTTCTTT
d_gene: .
j_gene: TRBJ1-1
abundance: .
v_gene: TRBV9

CDR3aa: CASSYLGARPYGYTF
CDR3nt: TGTGCCAGCAGTTACTTGGGGGCGCGGCCCTATGGCTACACCTTC
d_gene: .
j_gene: TRBJ1-2
abundance: .
v_gene: TRBV6-5

CDR3aa: CASTPGSEAFF
CDR3nt: TGTGCCAGCACCCCGGGGTCAGAAGCTTTCTTT
d_gene: .
j_gene: TRBJ1-1
abundance: .
v_gene: TRBV6-6

CDR3aa: CASSQYETQYF
CDR3nt: TGTGCCAGCAGCCAATACGAGACCCAGTACTTC
d_gene: .
j_gene: TRBJ2-5
abundance: once
v_gene: TRBV14

CDR3aa: CASSIKGGYTEAFF
CDR3nt: TGTGCCAGCAGTATAAAGGGAGGATACACTGAAGCTTTCTTT
d_gene: .
j_gene: TRBJ1-1
abundance: .
v_gene: TRBV6-1

CDR3aa: CASSLWGLQDQPQHF
CDR3nt: TGTGCCAGCAGCTTGTGGGGGTTACAAGATCAGCCCCAGCATTTT
d_gene: .
j_gene: TRBJ1-5
abundance: .
v_gene: TRBV5-4

CDR3aa: CASSASGSNNEQFF
CDR3nt: TGTGCCAGCAGCGCAAGCGGGAGCAACAATGAGCAGTTCTTC
d_gene: TRBD2
j_gene: TRBJ2-1
abundance: .
v_gene: TRBV9

CDR3aa: CASSLEGDRGRRDTQYF
CDR3nt: TGTGCCAGCAGCTTAGAAGGGGACAGGGGGCGCCGCGATACGCAGTATTTT
d_gene: TRBD1
j_gene: TRBJ2-3
abundance: .
v_gene: TRBV11-2

CDR3aa: CASSLATGYNEQFF
CDR3nt: TGTGCCAGCAGCTTAGCCACCGGCTACAATGAGCAGTTCTTC
d_gene: .
j_gene: TRBJ2-1
abundance: once
v_gene: TRBV7-8

CDR3aa: CASSQAPTGGLDTQYF
CDR3nt: TGTGCCAGCAGCCAGGCCCCGACAGGGGGATTAGATACGCAGTATTTT
d_gene: TRBD1
j_gene: TRBJ2-3
abundance: .
v_gene: TRBV4-2

CDR3aa: CATSRDFGATQYF
CDR3nt: TGTGCCACCAGCAGAGACTTCGGCGCTACGCAGTATTTT
d_gene: .
j_gene: TRBJ2-3
abundance: .
v_gene: TRBV15

CDR3aa: CASSPSGGTDTQYF
CDR3nt: TGTGCCAGCAGCCCTAGCGGGGGCACAGATACGCAGTATTTT
d_gene: TRBD2
j_gene: TRBJ2-3
abundance: .
v_gene: TRBV7-9

CDR3aa: CASSQHRGGETQYF
CDR3nt: TGCGCCAGCAGCCAACATCGGGGAGGAGAGACCCAGTACTTC
d_gene: .
j_gene: TRBJ2-5
abundance: .
v_gene: TRBV4-3

CDR3aa: CASSPLAGNTGELFF
CDR3nt: TGTGCCAGCAGTCCTCTAGCGGGAAACACCGGGGAGCTGTTTTTT
d_gene: TRBD2
j_gene: TRBJ2-2
abundance: .
v_gene: TRBV5-4

CDR3aa: CASKGTSGTDTQYF
CDR3nt: TGTGCCAGTAAAGGGACTAGCGGGACAGATACGCAGTATTTT
d_gene: TRBD2
j_gene: TRBJ2-3
abundance: .
v_gene: TRBV19

CDR3aa: CASSLEQGGQPQHF
CDR3nt: TGCGCCAGCAGCTTGGAACAGGGTGGCCAGCCCCAGCATTTT
d_gene: .
j_gene: TRBJ1-5
abundance: .
v_gene: TRBV5-1

CDR3aa: CASSERETQYF
CDR3nt: TGCGCCAGCTCCGAGCGGGAGACCCAGTACTTC
d_gene: .
j_gene: TRBJ2-5
abundance: once
v_gene: TRBV5-1

CDR3aa: CASSFRTSGTYEQYF
CDR3nt: TGTGCCAGCAGCTTCAGGACTAGCGGCACCTACGAGCAGTACTTC
d_gene: TRBD2
j_gene: TRBJ2-7
abundance: .
v_gene: TRBV7-2

CDR3aa: CASRTPGGETQYF
CDR3nt: TGTGCCAGCAGAACCCCGGGGGGGGAGACCCAGTACTTC
d_gene: TRBD2
j_gene: TRBJ2-5
abundance: once
v_gene: TRBV7-9

CDR3aa: CSVVKRFETQYF
CDR3nt: TGCAGCGTTGTGAAGCGTTTCGAGACCCAGTACTTC
d_gene: .
j_gene: TRBJ2-5
abundance: .
v_gene: TRBV29-1

CDR3aa: CASSFLENVSEQYF
CDR3nt: TGTGCCAGCAGTTTCCTCGAAAATGTTTCCGAGCAGTACTTC
d_gene: .
j_gene: TRBJ2-7
abundance: .
v_gene: TRBV27

CDR3aa: CASSPGTSGSYEQYF
CDR3nt: TGTGCCAGCTCCCCTGGGACTAGCGGGTCCTACGAGCAGTACTTC
d_gene: TRBD2
j_gene: TRBJ2-7
abundance: once
v_gene: TRBV7-6

CDR3aa: CASSPPSGRGEQYF
CDR3nt: TGCGCCAGCAGCCCCCCTAGCGGGAGAGGCGAGCAGTACTTC
d_gene: TRBD2
j_gene: TRBJ2-7
abundance: .
v_gene: TRBV4-1